These T cell receptor beta chains were read from a single sample in a study of T-cell reconstitution after alpha-beta-depleted transplantation in children. Each CDR3 protein gets one entry after TCRdb re-called the PCR reads with MiXCR. This table holds hundreds of thousands of distinct CDR3 sequences, around 10% found once. Sequences were derived from PBMCs from the stem cell graft donor, sampled from the stem cell graft. The receptor source for this set is a human donor who donated a stem cell graft to a child with acute lymphoblastic leukemia. Each CDR3 is given with its conserved first and last residue. A D gene is named only where the DNA matches it firmly. Some rows have no size entry. The others give once, few or many, or a class for an expanded clone.

cdr3_aa | cdr3_nt | clone_size | v_call | d_call | j_call
CASSLLQMNTEAFF | TGTGCCAGCAGCTTACTACAGATGAACACTGAAGCTTTCTTT | many | TRBV7-9 | - | TRBJ1-1
CAVSKGNQPQHF | TGTGCCGTTTCGAAGGGCAATCAGCCCCAGCATTTT | few | TRBV12-3/TRBV12-4 | - | TRBJ1-5
CASSHPPAGGPGSYNEQFF | TGCGCCAGCAGCCACCCACCCGCGGGGGGGCCGGGTTCCTACAATGAGCAGTTCTTC | - | TRBV5-1 | TRBD2 | TRBJ2-1
CASSTRQSGYTF | TGTGCCAGCAGCACCCGACAGAGCGGCTACACCTTC | many | TRBV5-5 | - | TRBJ1-2
CASSQDPAGRNQPQHF | TGTGCCAGCAGCCAAGATCCCGCGGGTCGCAATCAGCCCCAGCATTTT | - | TRBV3-1 | - | TRBJ1-5
CASSLGGSGYTF | TGTGCCAGCAGCTTGGGAGGAAGTGGCTACACCTTC | many | TRBV5-6 | - | TRBJ1-2
CVVVEGGPYNEQFF | TGTGTGGTGGTGGAGGGGGGCCCCTACAATGAGCAGTTCTTC | few | TRBV7-2 | - | TRBJ2-1
CASSLPWVMNTEAFF | TGTGCCAGCAGCCTACCCTGGGTAATGAACACTGAAGCTTTCTTT | - | TRBV7-9 | - | TRBJ1-1
CASSQVHRADGELFF | TGCGCCAGCAGCCAAGTTCACAGGGCGGACGGGGAGCTGTTTTTT | many | TRBV4-1 | - | TRBJ2-2
CASSLEFGGALEAFF | TGTGCCAGCAGCTTGGAATTTGGAGGGGCCCTTGAAGCTTTCTTT | - | TRBV5-6 | - | TRBJ1-1
CASSSGLQGAGGNTIYF | TGTGCCAGCAGCTCAGGTCTTCAGGGGGCCGGTGGAAACACCATATATTTT | - | TRBV7-8 | TRBD1 | TRBJ1-3